Sequencing of this T cell receptor beta chain was carried out in a study of T cells after posttransplantation cyclophosphamide (TCRdb year 2016). Turning to the overall study: T cell repertoire reconstitution was tracked by TRB sequencing after myeloablative bone marrow transplantation in which posttransplantation cyclophosphamide was used as GVHD prophylaxis. Blood from all 34 PTCy patients who had 1-year posttransplant specimens underwent TRB sequencing. Because TRA and TRB clonality correlated tightly in roughly nine samples, the subsequent TCR analyses were limited to TRB only. Up to 3 additional blood samples from 2 to 5.2 years after transplant were also TRB-sequenced in 3 patients, as was pretransplant blood from several patients. Public TRB sequences were searched against a database of over 3,000 sequences associated with responses to pathogens, tumor antigens, self-antigens and alloantigens. Antigen receptor sequencing covered samples from 35 PTCy-treated patients and approximately 15 of their related bone marrow donors. Points the paper makes about the study in general: Donor-recipient similarity was low at 1-2 months but rose over the first year, and later blood repertoires were often dominated by donor CD8+ memory clones. Across over 40 patients, TRB clonality was highly associated with recipient CMV seropositivity and CMV reactivation, and PTCy diversity was similar to diversity in CNI/methotrexate controls. The TRB repertoires of T cells infiltrating skin or GI tract showed only limited overlap with the TRB repertoires of T cells in blood.

Related bone marrow donors provided peripheral blood samples on the day of marrow donation. Mononuclear cells from peripheral blood and bone marrow were separated by Ficoll-Hypaque density centrifugation and then cryopreserved. From a lookup of the germline V gene, CDR1 and CDR2 are SGDLS and YYNGEE. The trim is 1 base for V and 7 bases for J, with a gap of 11 bases between the germline ends. The CDR3 spans 13 residues, from the cysteine through the phenylalanine. Only the CDR3 region is kept as DNA, spanning 39 bases read in frame from base 1. Of note for this clone: Its antigen is not yet known. Qualities for individual bases were not recorded, and no much larger clone is one base off.

Genomic DNA was the input for TRB sequencing, which was run either with the immunoSEQ assay at survey resolution or with the hsTCRB kit. As for the original processing: Initial read processing used immunoSEQ software, and repertoire analyses used the LymphoSeq R package. Clonality was computed as 1 minus normalized Shannon entropy, and a Gini coefficient was also calculated for each TRB dataset. To infer phenotypes in unsorted samples, TRB sequences from sorted subsets of the recipient or donor were mapped onto the unsorted samples of the same recipient. The immuneACCESS repertoire file appears here via TCRdb, limited to in-frame rearrangements. These files lack a portion of the clones; in checked studies, under half of the deficit traces to unresolved V genes, and the cause of the others is not known. The V and J calls and clone size were taken over from that table, and D and trimming were inferred from the DNA. In this sample, about 24,000 clones appear, none counted once only. Approximately 4.8% of the sample comes from the top ten.

The chain is encoded by TRBV9 joined to TRBJ1-2; TRBD1 is possibly the D segment (5 matching bases). This sequence originates from a woman between 45 and 65 years old in good health, CMV-negative, and a related stem cell transplant donor. The sample was PBMCs. The DNA reads as follows: TGTGCCAGCAGCGTAAGCAGGGTGGGTGGCTACACCTTC. Protein translation: CASSVSRVGGYTF.